Detailed here is one T cell receptor beta chain. A J-beta primer mix and a sample-barcoded 5' primer were used in a second PCR of about 6 to 12 cycles. Each cDNA molecule carried a tag from a template-switch adaptor that contained 12 random nucleotides. TCRdb independently ran MiXCR on the 5' RACE reads; one entry per CDR3 protein. Found here are 2 million or so distinct CDR3 sequences, roughly 50% of them singletons; the top ten hold 2% to 2.5%. This sample is drawn from a study of blood T cells in healthy people across ages. Per germline, CDR1 MNHEY and CDR2 SMNVEV (reference sequence). V lost 4 bases and J lost 2, with 13 bases in between. The CDR3 extends over 15 amino acids. Every sample yielded at least 6.5 million isolated PBMCs.

Material for sequencing was blood. V gene TRBV27 combines with J gene TRBJ2-3; D is uncertain. This TCR was sampled from a woman aged 40 to 50 in good health. CDR3 in amino acids: CASSWAPSTTDTQYF. CDR3 nucleotides: TGTGCCAGCAGTTGGGCGCCTTCGACCACAGATACGCAGTATTTT.